The entry below describes one TCR beta chain. Its specificity is unknown. These data are taken from a study of chemoradiotherapy in HPV16-positive cancers. Points from the study as a whole: In HPV16-positive patients, HPV-responsive T-cell expansion tracked better recurrence-free survival. Candidate HPV-specific clones and E7-related TCR motifs grew in tumor during treatment.

Sequenced by immunoSEQ multiplex PCR; TCRdb stores in-frame clones only, minus some. The sample consists of roughly 16,000 clones, 75% to 85% of them appearing once. Germline CDR1 GTSNPN, CDR2 SVGIG (reference sequence). The CDR3 covers 11 residues. Trimming shortened V by 2 bases and J by 6 bases, and 7 bases separated the two germline ends. Sampling was done from a patient who underwent chemoradiotherapy. The clonotype originates from a human donor with HPV-associated anogenital cancer. The chain employs TRBV30 and TRBJ1-1; D is perhaps TRBD1 (5 bases). CDR3 region: CAWSLGPEAFF. Here the CDR3 DNA reads TGTGCCTGGAGTCTGGGACCTGAAGCTTTCTTT.